The clone carrying this TCR beta chain has just a few counts. The sample is drawn from a study of glioma-infiltrating T cells after dendritic cell vaccination. Profiling relied on immunoSEQ multiplex PCR, and the TCRdb table lists in-frame clones only, not all of them. The table records around 62,000 clones, about 81% of them present only once. CDR3 length equals 14 residues. Looked up from germline, CDR1 is LNHDA and CDR2 is SQIVND (reference sequence). J lost 6 bases, V lost 6 bases, and 9 bases had no gene match. Here the sequenced sample was blood, taken before dendritic cell vaccination. The sequence was collected from a human donor with glioblastoma. The V call is TRBV19, the J call TRBJ2-3, with TRBD1 matching over 7 bases. The CDR3 bases are TGTGCCAGTAGCGATAGGGGGCCCGGCGATACGCAGTATTTT. Translation: CASSDRGPGDTQYF.